This is a list of T cell receptor beta chains from one sample in a study of cytomegalovirus exposure and HLA in healthy donors. TCRdb's table, derived via immunoSEQ multiplex PCR, lists solely in-frame clones and lacks some. The sample includes about 170,000 clones, 65% to 90% seen only once; the top ten take around 2.3%. The sequenced sample consisted of PBMCs. The receptors were sampled from a male donor in good health and CMV-seronegative. The CDR3 runs from the conserved cysteine through the conserved F or W. D genes are given only for firm matches. The listing skips clone size in some rows; elsewhere it reads once, few, many or a size class.

>NA|TRBV29-1|TRBJ2-1|NA
CSVAGYSYNEQFF
TGCAGCGTAGCGGGCTACTCCTACAATGAGCAGTTCTTC
>TRBD1|TRBV5-1|TRBJ2-3|once
CASSLTGGADTQYF
TGCGCCAGCAGCTTGACAGGGGGTGCAGATACGCAGTATTTT
>NA|TRBV10-3|TRBJ2-7|few
CAISGHPTSYEQYF
TGTGCCATCAGTGGGCATCCAACGTCCTACGAGCAGTACTTC
>TRBD1|TRBV6-6|TRBJ1-6|NA
CASSYDRDSPLHF
TGTGCCAGCAGTTACGACAGGGACTCACCCCTCCACTTT
>TRBD2|TRBV7-2|TRBJ2-7|NA
CASSLGLAGGEQYF
TGTGCCAGCAGCTTAGGACTAGCGGGGGGTGAGCAGTACTTC
>TRBD1|TRBV27|TRBJ1-1|NA
CASSLVRGRTEAFF
TGTGCCAGCAGTTTAGTTAGGGGGCGGACTGAAGCTTTCTTT
>TRBD1|TRBV5-1|TRBJ1-2|NA
CASSLGDSRLLRGYTF
TGCGCCAGCAGCTTGGGGGACAGTAGGCTTCTCCGAGGCTACACCTTC
>NA|TRBV4-2|TRBJ1-1|NA
CASSQGAGATAEAFF
TGTGCCAGCAGCCAGGGGGCAGGGGCTACCGCTGAAGCTTTCTTT
>NA|TRBV30|TRBJ1-2|few
CAWSVSLVRDGYTF
TGTGCCTGGAGTGTTTCGTTGGTTCGGGATGGCTACACCTTC
>TRBD2|TRBV2|TRBJ2-3|NA
CASIRGVVDTQYF
TGTGCCAGCATTCGGGGGGTTGTAGATACGCAGTATTTT
>TRBD2|TRBV10-1|TRBJ2-1|NA
CASSEALAGGRNEQFF
TGCGCCAGCAGTGAAGCCCTAGCGGGGGGGCGCAATGAGCAGTTCTTC
>TRBD1|TRBV5-4|TRBJ2-3|NA
CASSLGTGNTDTQYF
TGTGCCAGCAGCCTAGGGACAGGGAACACAGATACGCAGTATTTT
>TRBD1|TRBV13|TRBJ1-1|NA
CASSFPHLGGQMNTEAFF
TGTGCCAGCAGCTTCCCACATTTGGGGGGACAGATGAACACTGAAGCTTTCTTT
>NA|TRBV6-6|TRBJ1-2|NA
CASTRPTDRITAGYTF
TGTGCCAGCACCCGACCCACTGACAGGATAACGGCCGGCTACACCTTC
>NA|TRBV10-2|TRBJ2-7|NA
CASSGTSDRRSSYEQYF
TGCGCCAGCAGTGGTACTAGCGACAGGAGGAGCTCCTACGAGCAGTACTTC
>NA|TRBV9|TRBJ1-2|NA
CASSVKDMAGYTF
TGTGCCAGCAGCGTAAAGGACATGGCAGGCTACACCTTC
>TRBD1|TRBV6-6|TRBJ2-7|NA
CASRAGTGSSYEQYF
TGTGCCAGCAGGGCCGGGACAGGGAGTTCCTACGAGCAGTACTTC